Listed below are T cell receptor beta chains from one sample, sequenced in a study of blood T cells in healthy people across ages. Via MiXCR, TCRdb re-called the 5' RACE reads, giving one row per CDR3 protein. The sample contains some 1.6 million distinct CDR3 sequences, 30% to 40% of which appear only once. The sequenced sample consisted of blood. These receptors were collected from a woman aged 25 to 39 in good health. CDR3s include the opening cysteine and the closing phenylalanine or tryptophan. The D gene is left open where the match is weak. Expanded clones are given a class, and other clones once, few, many or no size at all.

j_gene: TRBJ2-6
abundance: .
v_gene: TRBV9
d_gene: .
CDR3aa: CASSGGTANSGANVLTF
CDR3nt: TGTGCCAGCAGTGGGGGGACAGCGAACTCTGGGGCCAACGTCCTGACTTTC

j_gene: TRBJ2-7
abundance: .
v_gene: TRBV7-2
d_gene: TRBD2
CDR3aa: CASSLGGGLTYEQYF
CDR3nt: TGTGCCAGCAGCTTAGGGGGAGGGTTAACCTACGAGCAGTACTTC

j_gene: TRBJ2-3
abundance: once
v_gene: TRBV10-3
d_gene: .
CDR3aa: CAISESRKTDTQYF
CDR3nt: TGTGCCATCAGTGAATCGAGAAAGACAGATACGCAGTATTTT

j_gene: TRBJ2-7
abundance: .
v_gene: TRBV6-6
d_gene: .
CDR3aa: CASSLWSGPPSSYEQYF
CDR3nt: TGTGCCAGCAGCTTGTGGTCCGGACCCCCGAGCTCCTACGAGCAGTACTTC

j_gene: TRBJ2-3
abundance: many
v_gene: TRBV7-2
d_gene: .
CDR3aa: CASSPSSASDTQYF
CDR3nt: TGTGCCAGCAGTCCCTCTTCGGCATCTGATACGCAGTATTTT

j_gene: TRBJ2-7
abundance: few
v_gene: TRBV5-1
d_gene: TRBD1
CDR3aa: CASSLEDREHREQYF
CDR3nt: TGCGCCAGCAGCTTGGAGGACAGGGAGCATCGAGAGCAGTACTTC

j_gene: TRBJ2-5
abundance: many
v_gene: TRBV4-2
d_gene: TRBD2
CDR3aa: CASSQVLGGQETQYF
CDR3nt: TGTGCCAGCAGCCAAGTATTGGGGGGGCAAGAGACCCAGTACTTC

j_gene: TRBJ2-4
abundance: .
v_gene: TRBV5-1
d_gene: TRBD2
CDR3aa: CTSSPILTSDIQYF
CDR3nt: TGCACCAGCAGCCCGATTCTGACTAGCGACATTCAGTACTTC

j_gene: TRBJ2-5
abundance: few
v_gene: TRBV7-9
d_gene: .
CDR3aa: CASSETKGGTQYF
CDR3nt: TGTGCCAGCAGCGAAACCAAGGGGGGGACCCAGTACTTC

j_gene: TRBJ1-2
abundance: .
v_gene: TRBV18
d_gene: .
CDR3aa: CASSPAWTSNYGYTF
CDR3nt: TGTGCCAGCTCACCGGCCTGGACGTCTAACTATGGCTACACCTTC

j_gene: TRBJ2-1
abundance: few
v_gene: TRBV7-2
d_gene: TRBD2
CDR3aa: CASSSGLAASYNEQFF
CDR3nt: TGTGCCAGCAGCTCCGGACTAGCGGCCTCCTACAATGAGCAGTTCTTC

j_gene: TRBJ2-1
abundance: many
v_gene: TRBV9
d_gene: .
CDR3aa: CASSPPGGSYNEQFF
CDR3nt: TGTGCCAGCTCCCCTCCCGGTGGCTCCTACAATGAGCAGTTCTTC

j_gene: TRBJ1-1
abundance: .
v_gene: TRBV4-1
d_gene: .
CDR3aa: CASSQGPPGLNTEAFF
CDR3nt: TGCGCCAGCAGCCAAGGGCCTCCGGGTCTGAACACTGAAGCTTTCTTT

j_gene: TRBJ2-1
abundance: few
v_gene: TRBV7-7
d_gene: .
CDR3aa: CASSLGRGGGGDEQFF
CDR3nt: TGTGCCAGCAGTTTAGGCCGCGGAGGGGGCGGCGATGAGCAGTTCTTC

j_gene: TRBJ2-3
abundance: few
v_gene: TRBV4-1
d_gene: .
CDR3aa: CASSQDGTPVDTQYF
CDR3nt: TGCGCCAGCAGCCAAGATGGGACGCCTGTGGATACGCAGTATTTT

j_gene: TRBJ1-5
abundance: .
v_gene: TRBV20-1
d_gene: .
CDR3aa: CSARGWTASGEPQHF
CDR3nt: TGCAGTGCTAGAGGGTGGACGGCCTCAGGCGAGCCCCAGCATTTT

j_gene: TRBJ1-2
abundance: few
v_gene: TRBV20-1
d_gene: .
CDR3aa: CSAPGLSGYTF
CDR3nt: TGCAGTGCTCCAGGGTTAAGTGGCTACACCTTC

j_gene: TRBJ2-4
abundance: .
v_gene: TRBV28
d_gene: TRBD2
CDR3aa: CASSLGTSGRIAKNIQYF
CDR3nt: TGTGCCAGCAGTTTAGGGACTAGCGGGAGGATAGCCAAAAACATTCAGTACTTC

j_gene: TRBJ1-4
abundance: .
v_gene: TRBV18
d_gene: .
CDR3aa: CASSPGDRHNEKLFF
CDR3nt: TGTGCCAGCTCACCCGGGGACCGCCATAATGAAAAACTGTTTTTT

j_gene: TRBJ2-1
abundance: .
v_gene: TRBV7-3
d_gene: .
CDR3aa: CASSPIATDNEQFF
CDR3nt: TGTGCCAGCAGCCCTATAGCGACTGACAATGAGCAGTTCTTC

j_gene: TRBJ2-5
abundance: .
v_gene: TRBV28
d_gene: .
CDR3aa: CASNIQGGSETQYF
CDR3nt: TGTGCCAGCAACATCCAGGGGGGATCAGAGACCCAGTACTTC

j_gene: TRBJ1-1
abundance: .
v_gene: TRBV29-1
d_gene: TRBD1
CDR3aa: CSGAGQSYPVNTEAFF
CDR3nt: TGCAGCGGGGCGGGACAGTCATACCCGGTGAACACTGAAGCTTTCTTT

j_gene: TRBJ2-7
abundance: .
v_gene: TRBV11-1
d_gene: .
CDR3aa: CASSPGALDPYEQYF
CDR3nt: TGTGCCAGCAGCCCGGGGGCCTTGGACCCCTACGAGCAGTACTTC

j_gene: TRBJ2-5
abundance: .
v_gene: TRBV30
d_gene: .
CDR3aa: CAWRNNRDGIRTQYF
CDR3nt: TGTGCCTGGAGAAATAACCGGGACGGGATAAGGACCCAGTACTTC

j_gene: TRBJ2-1
abundance: once
v_gene: TRBV5-1
d_gene: TRBD2
CDR3aa: CASRDSGRASYDEQFF
CDR3nt: TGCGCCAGCAGGGATAGCGGGAGGGCTTCCTACGATGAGCAGTTCTTC

j_gene: TRBJ2-7
abundance: few
v_gene: TRBV28
d_gene: .
CDR3aa: CASSERDYEQYF
CDR3nt: TGTGCCAGCAGCGAAAGGGATTACGAGCAGTACTTC

j_gene: TRBJ2-5
abundance: .
v_gene: TRBV20-1
d_gene: .
CDR3aa: CSARPWVGETQYF
CDR3nt: TGCAGTGCCAGACCCTGGGTGGGGGAGACCCAGTACTTC

j_gene: TRBJ2-7
abundance: .
v_gene: TRBV6-6
d_gene: TRBD1
CDR3aa: CATRSPGQGPREQYF
CDR3nt: TGTGCCACCAGAAGTCCGGGACAGGGACCTCGCGAGCAGTACTTC

j_gene: TRBJ2-3
abundance: .
v_gene: TRBV18
d_gene: TRBD1
CDR3aa: CASSPLTGTTDTQYF
CDR3nt: TGTGCCAGCTCACCGTTGACAGGGACCACAGATACGCAGTATTTT

j_gene: TRBJ2-7
abundance: .
v_gene: TRBV15
d_gene: .
CDR3aa: CATGRWAGASYEQYF
CDR3nt: TGTGCCACCGGCAGATGGGCAGGGGCCTCCTACGAGCAGTACTTC

j_gene: TRBJ1-5
abundance: few
v_gene: TRBV6-1
d_gene: .
CDR3aa: CASTLVRGSNQPQHF
CDR3nt: TGTGCCAGCACCCTAGTCCGGGGGAGCAATCAGCCCCAGCATTTT

j_gene: TRBJ2-5
abundance: few
v_gene: TRBV30
d_gene: TRBD1
CDR3aa: CACPRTGQETQYF
CDR3nt: TGTGCCTGCCCTAGGACAGGGCAAGAGACCCAGTACTTC

j_gene: TRBJ2-1
abundance: .
v_gene: TRBV7-3
d_gene: TRBD2
CDR3aa: CASRDAGGLSKNEQFF
CDR3nt: TGTGCCAGCAGGGACGCGGGAGGACTAAGTAAGAATGAGCAGTTCTTC

j_gene: TRBJ1-1
abundance: .
v_gene: TRBV3-1
d_gene: .
CDR3aa: CASSIYGGPEAFF
CDR3nt: TGTGCCAGCAGCATTTACGGGGGTCCTGAAGCTTTCTTT

j_gene: TRBJ2-5
abundance: .
v_gene: TRBV7-7
d_gene: .
CDR3aa: CASSSTHRETQYF
CDR3nt: TGTGCCAGCAGCTCGACACACCGGGAGACCCAGTACTTC

j_gene: TRBJ2-7
abundance: few
v_gene: TRBV28
d_gene: TRBD2
CDR3aa: CASTDWGEGEQYF
CDR3nt: TGTGCCAGCACTGACTGGGGGGAGGGCGAGCAGTACTTC

j_gene: TRBJ2-7
abundance: .
v_gene: TRBV29-1
d_gene: TRBD2
CDR3aa: CSVEGLADYNEQYF
CDR3nt: TGCAGCGTTGAGGGACTAGCGGACTACAATGAGCAGTACTTC

j_gene: TRBJ2-1
abundance: many
v_gene: TRBV4-1
d_gene: .
CDR3aa: CASKQSNGNEQFF
CDR3nt: TGCGCCAGCAAACAGTCTAATGGCAATGAGCAGTTCTTC

j_gene: TRBJ1-1
abundance: .
v_gene: TRBV20-1
d_gene: TRBD1
CDR3aa: CSAIGRDSQNTEAFF
CDR3nt: TGCAGTGCTATCGGCCGGGACAGCCAGAACACTGAAGCTTTCTTT

j_gene: TRBJ2-6
abundance: few
v_gene: TRBV9
d_gene: .
CDR3aa: CASSVASNPLSGANVLTF
CDR3nt: TGTGCCAGCAGCGTAGCGTCCAATCCCCTCTCTGGGGCCAACGTCCTGACTTTC

j_gene: TRBJ2-2
abundance: .
v_gene: TRBV6-5
d_gene: .
CDR3aa: CASSYSITSRPGELFF
CDR3nt: TGTGCCAGCAGTTACTCGATTACCTCCCGGCCCGGGGAGCTGTTTTTT

j_gene: TRBJ1-5
abundance: .
v_gene: TRBV27
d_gene: TRBD1
CDR3aa: CASSLTGVQPQHF
CDR3nt: TGTGCCAGCAGTTTGACAGGGGTTCAGCCCCAGCATTTT

j_gene: TRBJ2-3
abundance: few
v_gene: TRBV4-1
d_gene: .
CDR3aa: CASSQDRAGRQYF
CDR3nt: TGCGCCAGCAGCCAAGATAGAGCAGGCCGGCAGTATTTT

j_gene: TRBJ2-1
abundance: .
v_gene: TRBV7-2
d_gene: TRBD2
CDR3aa: CASSFGYKRGAVQGEQFF
CDR3nt: TGTGCCAGCAGCTTTGGGTACAAGCGGGGGGCCGTACAGGGTGAGCAGTTCTTC

j_gene: TRBJ2-5
abundance: .
v_gene: TRBV9
d_gene: .
CDR3aa: CASSTHHGEGGTQYF
CDR3nt: TGTGCCAGCAGCACCCACCACGGAGAGGGGGGGACCCAGTACTTC